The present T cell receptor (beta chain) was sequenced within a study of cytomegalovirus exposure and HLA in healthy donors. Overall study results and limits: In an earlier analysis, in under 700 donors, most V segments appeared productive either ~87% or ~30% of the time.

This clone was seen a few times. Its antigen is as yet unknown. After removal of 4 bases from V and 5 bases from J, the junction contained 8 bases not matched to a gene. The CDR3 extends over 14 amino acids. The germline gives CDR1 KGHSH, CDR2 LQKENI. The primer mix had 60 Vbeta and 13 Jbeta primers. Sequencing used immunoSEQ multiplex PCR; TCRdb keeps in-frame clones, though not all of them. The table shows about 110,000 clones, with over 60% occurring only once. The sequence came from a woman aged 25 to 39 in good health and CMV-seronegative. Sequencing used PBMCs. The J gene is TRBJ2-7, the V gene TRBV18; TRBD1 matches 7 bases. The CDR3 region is CASSLGQVGNEQYF. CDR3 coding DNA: TGTGCCAGCTCACTCGGACAGGTTGGGAACGAGCAGTACTTC.